This T cell receptor (beta chain) was recovered during a study of OX40 agonist ivuxolimab in advanced cancers. Study in general: Approximately 40% of patients had received prior checkpoint inhibitor therapy.

People who had autoimmune disease history or systemic immunosuppression were excluded. Germline-derived CDR1 and CDR2 are GTSNPN and SVGIG (reference sequence). The length of the CDR3 is 12 residues. Trimming took 4 bases from V and 6 from J, leaving 12 bases between them. About this clone: The antigen is undetermined.

General observations from the study: Clonal expansion by week 6 occurred in CD4+ and CD8+ blood T cells (at 0.1 to 3.0 mg/kg).

Sequencing was performed with immunoSEQ multiplex PCR; in TCRdb, only in-frame clones are kept and a portion is missing. The sample lists roughly 120,000 clones, roughly 87% occurring once. Sequenced material: CD4+ or CD8+ T cells sorted from blood, taken in a trial of the OX40 agonist ivuxolimab. This receptor was taken from an adult with an advanced solid tumor such as melanoma, head and neck, liver or kidney cancer. The J gene is TRBJ1-1, the V gene TRBV30, with D unclear. CDR3 protein: CAWMADYAEAFF. The DNA of the CDR3 is TGTGCCTGGATGGCGGACTACGCTGAAGCTTTCTTT. Complete variable domain (other parts from reference TRBV30 and TRBJ1-1): SQTIHQWPATLVQPVGSPLSLECTVEGTSNPNLYWYRQAAGRGLQLLFYSVGIGQISSEVPQNLSASRPQDRQFILSSKKLLLSDSGFYLCAWMADYAEAFFGQGTRLTVV.